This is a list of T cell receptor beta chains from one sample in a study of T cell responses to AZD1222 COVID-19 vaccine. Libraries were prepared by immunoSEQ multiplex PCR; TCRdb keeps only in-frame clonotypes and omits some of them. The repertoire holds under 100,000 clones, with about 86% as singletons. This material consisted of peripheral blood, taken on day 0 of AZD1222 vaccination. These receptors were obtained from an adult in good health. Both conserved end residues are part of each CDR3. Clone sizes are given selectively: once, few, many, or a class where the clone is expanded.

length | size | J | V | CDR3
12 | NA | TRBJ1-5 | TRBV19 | CASSITNQPQHF
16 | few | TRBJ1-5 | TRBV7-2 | CASSLGPRGSNQPQHF
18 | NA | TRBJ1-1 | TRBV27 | CASSSKKGAGNLNTEAFF
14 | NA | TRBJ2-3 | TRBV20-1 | CSASTLVNTDTQYF
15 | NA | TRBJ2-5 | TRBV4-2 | CASSRGEGATETQYF
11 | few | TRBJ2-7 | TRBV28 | CASSLRHEQYF
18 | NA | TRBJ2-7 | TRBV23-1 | CASSPRLRDREIAYEQYF
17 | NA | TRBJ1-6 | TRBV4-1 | CASSQRPGQASNSPLHF
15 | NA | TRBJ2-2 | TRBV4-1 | CASSQVGTGYGELFF
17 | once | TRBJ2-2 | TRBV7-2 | CASSFPGSGSRTGELFF
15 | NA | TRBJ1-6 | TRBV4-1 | CASSPGQGTYSPLHF
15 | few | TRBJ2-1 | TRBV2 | CASSEEWGGYNEQFF
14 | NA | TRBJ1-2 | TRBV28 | CASSFLGDYYGYTF
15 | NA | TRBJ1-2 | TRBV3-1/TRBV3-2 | CASSQARGGGFGYTF
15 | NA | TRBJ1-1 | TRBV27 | CASSLDGSLNTEAFF
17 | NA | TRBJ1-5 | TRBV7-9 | CASSSPPGTGRNQPQHF
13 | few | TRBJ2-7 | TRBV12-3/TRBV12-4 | CASSFSGAYEQYF
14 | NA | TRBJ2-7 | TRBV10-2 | CASILAGGPYEQYF
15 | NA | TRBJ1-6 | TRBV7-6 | CASSSNRGHNSPLHF
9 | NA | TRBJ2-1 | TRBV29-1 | CSVEVEQFF
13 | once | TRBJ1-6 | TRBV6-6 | CASSVAGDSPLHF
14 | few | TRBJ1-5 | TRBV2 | CASSRQGARQPQHF
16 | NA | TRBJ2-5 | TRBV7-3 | CASSLTGLAYSETQYF
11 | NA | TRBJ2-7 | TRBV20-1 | CSARDSYEQYF
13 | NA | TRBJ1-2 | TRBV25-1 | CASSEPGRYGYTF
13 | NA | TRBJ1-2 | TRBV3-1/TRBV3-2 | CASSQDGRIRYTF
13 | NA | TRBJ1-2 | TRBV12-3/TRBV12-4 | CASSFDISYGYAF
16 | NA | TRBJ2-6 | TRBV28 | CASRTTGWEGANVLTF
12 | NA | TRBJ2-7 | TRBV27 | CASRPPPTQQYF
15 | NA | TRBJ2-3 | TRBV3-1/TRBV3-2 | CASSQGGLGADTQYF
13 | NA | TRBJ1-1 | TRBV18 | CASSIGEGTEAFF
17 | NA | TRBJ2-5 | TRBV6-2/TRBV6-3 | CASSYSRRRGTGETQYF
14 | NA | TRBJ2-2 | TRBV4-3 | CASSQGVRGGELFF
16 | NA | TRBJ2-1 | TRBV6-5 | CASSYSGGSGYNEQFF
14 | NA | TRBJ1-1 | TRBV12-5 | CASGSGQGNSEAFF
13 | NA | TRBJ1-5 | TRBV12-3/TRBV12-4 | CASSWTDNQPQHF
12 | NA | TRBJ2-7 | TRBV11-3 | CASTQNSYEQYF
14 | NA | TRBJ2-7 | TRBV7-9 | CASSLMERVYEQYF
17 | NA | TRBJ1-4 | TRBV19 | CASKGYGTSATNEKLFF
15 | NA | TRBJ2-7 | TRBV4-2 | CASSPLSVLSYEQYF
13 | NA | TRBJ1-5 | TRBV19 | CASSQGLRQPQHF
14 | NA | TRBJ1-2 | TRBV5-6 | CASSLGDTNYGYTF
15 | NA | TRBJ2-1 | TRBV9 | CASSATSGSGYEQFF
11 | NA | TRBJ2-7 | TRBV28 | CALQGRDEQYF
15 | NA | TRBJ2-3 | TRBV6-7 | CASSYGREGGDTQYF
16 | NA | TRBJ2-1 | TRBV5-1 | CASSRDPSGSKDEQFF
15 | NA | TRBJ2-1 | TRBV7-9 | CASSLPRDSYNEQFF
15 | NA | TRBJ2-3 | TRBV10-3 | CAINPGQSSTDTQYF
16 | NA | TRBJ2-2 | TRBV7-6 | CASSLAGSSNTGELFF
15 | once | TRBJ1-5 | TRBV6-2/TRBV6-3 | CASSYVRGLSQPQHF
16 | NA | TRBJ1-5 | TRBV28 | CASSSPAGFRNQPQHF
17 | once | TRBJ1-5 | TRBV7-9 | CASSLGAGGPSNQPQHF
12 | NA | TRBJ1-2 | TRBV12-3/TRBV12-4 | CASSFGDYGYTF
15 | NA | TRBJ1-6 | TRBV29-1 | CSVKYGTGINSPLHF